These T cell receptor beta chains were read from a single sample in a study of OX40 agonist ivuxolimab in advanced cancers. TCRdb's copy holds only in-frame clones and misses some; the assay was immunoSEQ multiplex PCR. The table records more than 55,000 clones, roughly 89% of them present only once. Sequencing was performed on CD4+ or CD8+ T cells sorted from blood, taken in a trial of the OX40 agonist ivuxolimab. The receptors shown here come from an adult with an advanced solid tumor such as melanoma, head and neck, liver or kidney cancer. Both conserved end residues are part of each CDR3. D genes are given only for firm matches. Size tells how often a clone was seen (once, few, many) or the class of an expanded clone, and some rows leave it out.

size	V	D	length	J	DNA	CDR3
.	TRBV5-4	TRBD1	16	TRBJ2-6	TGTGCCAGCAGCTTGGTAGGGGGCTCCGGGGCCAACGTCCTGACTTTC	CASSLVGGSGANVLTF
.	TRBV7-8	.	13	TRBJ2-3	TGTGCCAGCAGCTTAGGAGCGTCAGATACGCAGTATTTT	CASSLGASDTQYF
.	TRBV5-4	TRBD2	15	TRBJ2-1	TGTGCCAGCAGTAACGGACTAGCGGACTATGATGAGCAGTTCTTC	CASSNGLADYDEQFF
.	TRBV29-1	.	13	TRBJ2-2	TGCAGCGCCTCTGCTAAGAACACCGGGGAGCTGTTTTTT	CSASAKNTGELFF
.	TRBV5-6	TRBD1	15	TRBJ1-3	TGTGCCAGCAGCTCCTCAGGGGGCAATGGAAACACCATATATTTT	CASSSSGGNGNTIYF
once	TRBV7-2	.	11	TRBJ2-7	TGTGCCAGCAGCTCGCTTGTGGAGCAGTACTTC	CASSSLVEQYF
.	TRBV30	.	13	TRBJ2-7	TGTGCCTGCCTGGACGTGGGCTCCTACGAGCAGTACTTC	CACLDVGSYEQYF
once	TRBV7-3	.	15	TRBJ2-3	TGTGCCAGCAGCTTAGGTGTACTAGCTGGAGATACGCAGTATTTT	CASSLGVLAGDTQYF
.	TRBV5-4	.	17	TRBJ2-2	TGTGCCAGCAGCTCGGGAAAAAGCGGAGCGAACACCGGGGAGCTGTTTTTT	CASSSGKSGANTGELFF
.	TRBV15	TRBD1	16	TRBJ1-5	TGTGCCACCAGCAGCCCTGGCTTCCAAGGGGGCCAGCCCCAGCATTTT	CATSSPGFQGGQPQHF
once	TRBV7-2	TRBD1	14	TRBJ1-1	TGTGCCAGCAGCCCCGGGACAGCTAACACTGAAGCTTTCTTT	CASSPGTANTEAFF
.	TRBV2	.	14	TRBJ2-7	TGTGCCAGCAGTACACGAGGGGAGACGGGGGAGCAGTACTTC	CASSTRGETGEQYF
.	TRBV5-1	TRBD1	15	TRBJ1-4	TGCGCCAGCAGCCAATTGACAGGGCTTGGTGAAAAACTGTTTTTT	CASSQLTGLGEKLFF
.	TRBV28	.	16	TRBJ1-3	TGTGCCAGCAGTCTGTCGGGACACCCCTCTGGAAACACCATATATTTT	CASSLSGHPSGNTIYF
.	TRBV6-6	.	13	TRBJ1-2	TGTGCCAGCAGTTATCTATCTAACTATGGCTACACCTTC	CASSYLSNYGYTF
.	TRBV27	TRBD1	17	TRBJ1-5	TGTGCCAGCAGAGTCGCCGGGACAGGTTATAGCAATCAGCCCCAGCATTTT	CASRVAGTGYSNQPQHF
.	TRBV4-2	TRBD2	18	TRBJ2-2	TGTGCCAGCAGCCAAGAACTAGCGGCCCAGACTTCCCCCGGGGAGCTGTTTTTT	CASSQELAAQTSPGELFF
.	TRBV28	.	14	TRBJ1-5	TGTGCCAGCAGTTTATATAGGACCAATCAGCCCCAGCATTTT	CASSLYRTNQPQHF
.	TRBV14	.	15	TRBJ1-2	TGTGCCAGCAGCCAAGATAGGTACTCGACGGCGGGCTACACCTTC	CASSQDRYSTAGYTF
once	TRBV28	TRBD2	12	TRBJ2-7	TGTGCCAGCAGTTTTCTAGCGGGCGAGCAGTACTTC	CASSFLAGEQYF
.	TRBV5-6	.	15	TRBJ2-3	TGTGCCAGCAGCTTGGCGGGACCTCTCACAGATACGCAGTATTTT	CASSLAGPLTDTQYF
.	TRBV2	TRBD1	15	TRBJ1-2	TGTGCCAGCAGAGTCCGATTGACAGGGGGCAGTGGCTACACCTTC	CASRVRLTGGSGYTF
.	TRBV5-1	TRBD2	17	TRBJ2-1	TGCGCCAGCAGCTTGTACGGACTAGCGGGAGTTGGCAATGAGCAGTTCTTC	CASSLYGLAGVGNEQFF
.	TRBV2	TRBD2	15	TRBJ2-1	TGTGCCAGCAACTTCGCTAGCGGGGGCGTAAATGAGCAGTTCTTC	CASNFASGGVNEQFF
.	TRBV7-9	.	14	TRBJ2-1	TGTGCCAGCAGCTCCGGGGACTTTTACAATGAGCAGTTCTTC	CASSSGDFYNEQFF
few	TRBV9	.	15	TRBJ1-1	TGTGCCAGCAGCCCAGATTCGGGGGTGAACACTGAAGCTTTCTTT	CASSPDSGVNTEAFF
.	TRBV4-1	.	15	TRBJ2-1	TGCGCCAGCAGCCAAGATGGGGTAGGTCGGGGTGAGCAGTTCTTC	CASSQDGVGRGEQFF
.	TRBV10-3	TRBD2	16	TRBJ2-1	TGTGCCATCAATGGAGTAGCCAGCGGGGGATACAATGAGCAGTTCTTC	CAINGVASGGYNEQFF
.	TRBV28	.	16	TRBJ1-2	TGTGCCAGCAGCTACCCCGGGACGGATGTCAACTATGGCTACACCTTC	CASSYPGTDVNYGYTF
.	TRBV5-1	.	15	TRBJ2-5	TGCGCCAGCAGCTTGTCCGGTGGGGTTCAAGAGACCCAGTACTTC	CASSLSGGVQETQYF
.	TRBV2	.	13	TRBJ2-1	TGTGCCAGCAGTGAGGGGGAATACAATGAGCAGTTCTTC	CASSEGEYNEQFF
.	TRBV7-9	TRBD1	14	TRBJ1-6	TGTGCCAGCAGCCCGGGACAGGGAAATTCACCCCTCCACTTT	CASSPGQGNSPLHF
.	TRBV9	.	13	TRBJ2-2	TGTGCCAGCAGCGTAGGAAACACCGGGGAGCTGTTTTTT	CASSVGNTGELFF
.	TRBV7-2	TRBD1	14	TRBJ1-2	TGTGCCAGCAGCAGGACAGGGATCGACTATGGCTACACCTTC	CASSRTGIDYGYTF
.	TRBV7-2	TRBD1	15	TRBJ2-2	TGTGCCAGCAGTTGGGGACAGGGAGGGACCGGGGAGCTGTTTTTT	CASSWGQGGTGELFF
.	TRBV5-1	.	13	TRBJ1-1	TGCGCCAGCAGTTTTAAGGGGGACACTGAAGCTTTCTTT	CASSFKGDTEAFF
.	TRBV6-1	TRBD2	15	TRBJ2-7	TGTGCCAGCAGTGAGACTAGCGGGTTATCCTACGAGCAGTACTTC	CASSETSGLSYEQYF
.	TRBV5-1	.	15	TRBJ1-4	TGCGCCAGCTCTATGGACCCGGGCGGGGGAGAAAAACTGTTTTTT	CASSMDPGGGEKLFF
.	TRBV5-1	TRBD1	14	TRBJ1-1	TGCGCCAGCAGCCTGAATACAGGGGACACTGAAGCTTTCTTT	CASSLNTGDTEAFF
.	TRBV5-1	TRBD2	14	TRBJ2-7	TGCGCCAGCAGCCCTCTAGCGGGAGAGGGGGAGCAGTACTTC	CASSPLAGEGEQYF